This passage covers 21 T cell receptor beta chains from one sample sequenced in a study of spatial heterogeneity in lung cancer. Time point meaning: blood at routine non-recurrence follow-up after resection. TCRdb re-analysed the 5' RACE reads in MiXCR, keeping a single row per CDR3 protein. The repertoire holds tens of thousands of distinct CDR3 sequences, with 15% to 20% as singletons. The specimen comprised PBMCs, sampled at follow-up. All receptors come from a male donor with early-stage non-small cell lung cancer.

The V call is TRBV5-5, the J call TRBJ2-3; a weak D match, TRBD2 (6 bases). Per germline, CDR1 SGHKS and CDR2 YYEKEE (reference sequence). The length of the CDR3 is 18 residues. V shed 1 base and J shed 0 bases, with 18 bases lying between them. CDR3 sequence (DNA): TGTGCCAGCAGCTTGTTTGTAGCGGCAGTTACTAGCACAGATACGCAGTATTTT. It specifies CASSLFVAAVTSTDTQYF. The full variable domain, rest sourced from reference TRBV5-5 and TRBJ2-3, is DAGVTQSPTHLIKTRGQQVTLRCSPISGHKSVSWYQQVLGQGPQFIFQYYEKEERGRGNFPDRFSARQFPNYSSELNVNALLLGDSALYLCASSLFVAAVTSTDTQYFGPGTRLTVL.

This clonotype appeared many times. V gene TRBV6-5 combines with J gene TRBJ1-1; D unclear. There are 14 residues in the CDR3. Per germline, CDR1 MNHEY and CDR2 SVGAGI. The germline V and J ends were trimmed by 2 bases and 0 bases, with 7 bases remaining between them. In nucleotides, the CDR3 is TGTGCCAGCAGTTACGACCTCATGAACACTGAAGCTTTCTTT. This translates into CASSYDLMNTEAFF.

The chain uses TRBV11-2 and TRBJ2-1, with TRBD2 matching 11 bases. Germline V gives CDR1 SGHAT, CDR2 FQNNGV. The V and J ends lost 5 bases and 3 bases, in that order; junction bases with no gene match: 9. The CDR3 consists of 17 residues. The CDR3 DNA is TGTGCCAGCAGCAAATTTACCGGGACTAGCGGCTACAATGAGCAGTTCTTC. Translated: CASSKFTGTSGYNEQFF.

This clonotype was observed many times. The V and J genes are TRBV6-2 or TRBV6-3 and TRBJ1-1; D is perhaps TRBD1 (6 bases). Trimming removed 6 bases from V and 1 base from J, with 9 bases in between. The CDR3 extends over 13 amino acids. Germline V gives CDR1 MNHEY, CDR2 SVGEGT. Here the CDR3 DNA reads TGTGCCAGCAGCCGGGACAAGAACACTGAAGCTTTCTTT. Residues: CASSRDKNTEAFF.

In this sample, this clonotype turned up a few times. V and J are TRBV3-1 and TRBJ2-7; D perhaps matches TRBD1 (5 bases). Trimming cost V 1 base and J 6 bases, with 13 bases left between them. CDR1 is LGHDT, CDR2 YNNKEL, per germline (reference sequence). The CDR3 is 14 amino acids. The CDR3 loop reads CASSQVETRAEQYF. CDR3 in DNA: TGTGCCAGCAGCCAAGTGGAGACCAGGGCCGAGCAGTACTTC.

There are a few counts of this clonotype. The J gene is TRBJ2-7, the V gene TRBV28; TRBD1 aligns across 10 bases. Looked up from germline, CDR1 is MDHEN and CDR2 is SYDVKM. V was pared by 3 bases and J by 2 bases, with 7 bases of the junction left unmatched. There are 16 residues in the CDR3. The CDR3 bases are TGTGCCAGCAGTTTTCAGTCCGGGACAGGGGCCTACGAGCAGTACTTC. Encoded protein: CASSFQSGTGAYEQYF. Supplemented by reference TRBV28 and TRBJ2-7, the full variable domain reads DVKVTQSSRYLVKRTGEKVFLECVQDMDHENMFWYRQDPGLGLRLIYFSYDVKMKEKGDIPEGYSVSREKKERFSLILESASTNQTSMYLCASSFQSGTGAYEQYFGPGTRLTVT.

This clonotype came up a few times. This chain joins TRBV24-1 and TRBJ1-2; D might be TRBD1 (5 bases). Germline CDR1 KGHDR, CDR2 SFDVKD. CDR3 length: 12 residues. Between the trimmed V and J ends, which lost 4 bases and 8 bases, there was a span of 10 bases. The CDR3 is CATSDLTVGYTF. The CDR3 DNA sequence: TGTGCCACCAGTGACTTGACAGTCGGCTACACCTTC.

The CDR3 region has the DNA TGCAGTGCTAGTGATAGGACTAGCGGGGGAGATGAGCAGTTCTTC. It is translated as CSASDRTSGGDEQFF. The chain employs TRBV20-1 and TRBJ2-1, with TRBD2 identical over 13 bases. The V gene end was trimmed by 3 bases and the J gene end by 8 bases; junction bases not matched to a gene: 7. Per the germline V gene, CDR1 is DFQATT and CDR2 is SNEGSKA (reference sequence). CDR3 size: 15 residues.

In its sample, this clonotype was seen a few times. This chain joins TRBV4-1 and TRBJ2-2; the D is unclear. Trimming took 7 bases from V and 6 from J, leaving 6 bases between them. In germline, CDR1 is MGHRA, CDR2 YSYEKL. The CDR3 totals 11 residues. The CDR3 here is CASMAPGELFF. In nucleotides, the CDR3 is TGCGCCAGCATGGCACCCGGGGAGCTGTTTTTT.

The rearrangement links TRBV5-6 to TRBJ2-7; 7 bases are a match to TRBD2. V was pared by 4 bases and J by 3 bases, with 4 bases of the junction left unmatched. Germline V lookup: CDR1 SGHDT, CDR2 YYEEEE. The CDR3 runs 13 residues. This CDR3 reads CASSPGTIYEQYF. The CDR3 DNA reads as TGTGCCAGCAGCCCCGGGACTATCTACGAGCAGTACTTC.

This clonotype was counted only a few times. The chain recombines TRBV10-3 with TRBJ2-5, with TRBD2 identical over 11 bases. The CDR3 has 15 amino acids. V gave up 8 bases and J gave up 2 bases; unmatched junction bases: 7. CDR1 is ENHRY and CDR2 is SYGVKD in the germline V gene. CDR3 region: CAISGTSGLQETQYF. The DNA for the CDR3 is TGTGCCATCTCCGGGACTAGCGGTTTACAAGAGACCCAGTACTTC.

There are a few counts of this clonotype. The CDR3 loop is CASSSQGQGTGELFF. The CDR3 coding sequence is TGTGCCAGCAGCTCACAGGGACAGGGGACCGGGGAGCTGTTTTTT. The V and J genes are TRBV11-3 and TRBJ2-2, with TRBD1 matching over 10 bases. Germline V CDR1 and CDR2: SGHNT, YENEEA. The CDR3 is made up of 15 amino acids. The junction had 4 bases not matched to a gene; V was cut back by 4 bases and J by 5 bases. Full variable domain (outside the CDR3, taken from reference TRBV11-3 and TRBJ2-2): EAGVVQSPRYKIIEKKQPVAFWCNPISGHNTLYWYLQNLGQGPELLIRYENEEAVDDSQLPKDRFSAERLKGVDSTLKIQPAELGDSAVYLCASSSQGQGTGELFFGEGSRLTVL.

The chain has TRBV5-1 and TRBJ2-7; D call uncertain. The CDR3 is 13 residues long. The germline V and J ends were trimmed by 0 bases and 3 bases, with 7 bases remaining between them. Germline values: CDR1 SGHRS, CDR2 YFSETQ. The CDR3 is CASSLDIYYEQYF. CDR3 in DNA: TGCGCCAGCAGCTTGGACATTTACTACGAGCAGTACTTC.

This chain uses TRBV5-1 with TRBJ2-3; TRBD2 matches at 8 bases. The CDR3 consists of 16 residues. The V and J ends lost 4 bases and 0 bases, in that order; junction bases with no gene match: 7. The V gene's germline CDR1 is SGHRS and CDR2 YFSETQ. CDR3 region: CASSREGILSTDTQYF. The DNA for the CDR3 is TGCGCCAGCAGCCGGGAGGGCATCTTAAGCACAGATACGCAGTATTTT.

The rearrangement uses TRBV7-3 and TRBJ2-3, with D perhaps matching TRBD1 (6 bases). Per the germline V gene, CDR1 is SGHTA and CDR2 is FQGTGA. The CDR3 is 15 amino acids. V lost 2 bases, J lost 2 bases, and 11 bases lay in between. CDR3 residues: CASSLDGTNTDTQYF. DNA for the CDR3: TGTGCCAGCAGCTTAGACGGGACAAACACAGATACGCAGTATTTT.

This clonotype was counted many times. The chain employs TRBV29-1 and TRBJ1-2; D is undetermined. V was shortened by 4 bases and J by 7 bases, with 13 bases between the two germline ends. The V gene's germline CDR1 is SQVTM and CDR2 ANQGSEA. The CDR3 spans 12 residues. The CDR3 is CSVASLRFGYTF. The CDR3 coding sequence is TGCAGCGTTGCTTCTCTCCGGTTTGGCTACACCTTC.

This clonotype was recorded at least ten times. The chain joins TRBV20-1 to TRBJ1-1, with D unresolved. The CDR3 has 11 residues. Germline CDR1 DFQATT, CDR2 SNEGSKA (reference sequence). CDR3 coding DNA: TGCAGGGGATCACAGAACACTGAAGCTTTCTTT. Its protein is CRGSQNTEAFF.

The CDR3 reads CSASDGNQPQHF. The CDR3 bases are TGCAGTGCTAGTGACGGGAATCAGCCCCAGCATTTT. This chain connects TRBV20-1 to TRBJ1-5; D gene ambiguous. Germline CDR1 is DFQATT and CDR2 is SNEGSKA (reference sequence). The CDR3 sequence is 12 residues long. Trimming pared 3 bases from V and 4 bases from J, leaving 7 bases between.

The rearrangement uses TRBV4-1 and TRBJ1-4; no clear D gene. Per germline, CDR1 MGHRA and CDR2 YSYEKL. The CDR3 has 12 residues. V was pared by 4 bases and J by 7 bases, with 7 bases between. The CDR3 is CASSLPSEKLFF. Here the CDR3 DNA reads TGCGCCAGCAGCCTTCCGAGTGAAAAACTGTTTTTT.

This rearrangement joins TRBV7-2 to TRBJ2-3; D ambiguous. Germline CDR1 and CDR2: SGHTA and FQGNSA. The CDR3 is made up of 15 amino acids. V lost 5 bases and J lost 3, with 15 bases in between. The CDR3 sequence: CASSHAPGSTDTQYF. The CDR3 DNA is TGTGCCAGCAGCCATGCCCCCGGGTCAACAGATACGCAGTATTTT.

The CDR3 region is CASSFARETQYF. The CDR3 nucleotides are TGTGCCAGCAGCTTCGCCCGGGAGACCCAGTACTTC. This chain links TRBV7-2 with TRBJ2-5; D is unresolved. Deletions cut 3 bases from V and 5 bases from J, with 7 bases between. Germline values: CDR1 SGHTA, CDR2 FQGNSA. CDR3 size: 12 residues.